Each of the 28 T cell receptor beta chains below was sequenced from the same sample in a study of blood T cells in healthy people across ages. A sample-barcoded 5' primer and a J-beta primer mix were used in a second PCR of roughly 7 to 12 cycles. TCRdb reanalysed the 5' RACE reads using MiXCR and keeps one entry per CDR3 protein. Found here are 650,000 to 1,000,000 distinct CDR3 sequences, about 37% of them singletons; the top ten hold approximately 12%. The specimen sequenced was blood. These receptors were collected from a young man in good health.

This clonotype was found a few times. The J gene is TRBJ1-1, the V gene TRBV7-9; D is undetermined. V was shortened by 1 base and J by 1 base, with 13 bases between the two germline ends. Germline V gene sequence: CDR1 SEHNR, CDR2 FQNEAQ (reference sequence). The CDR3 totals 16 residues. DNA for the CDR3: TGTGCCAGCAGCTTAGGTAACGTATTGAGGAACACTGAAGCTTTCTTT. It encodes CASSLGNVLRNTEAFF.

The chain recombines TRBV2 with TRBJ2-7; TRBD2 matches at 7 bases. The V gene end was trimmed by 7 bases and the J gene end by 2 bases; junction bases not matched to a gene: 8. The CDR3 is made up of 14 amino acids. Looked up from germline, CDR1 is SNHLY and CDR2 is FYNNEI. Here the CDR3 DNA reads TGTGCCAGCATGACGGGAGGCGGAACCTACGAGCAGTACTTC. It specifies CASMTGGGTYEQYF.

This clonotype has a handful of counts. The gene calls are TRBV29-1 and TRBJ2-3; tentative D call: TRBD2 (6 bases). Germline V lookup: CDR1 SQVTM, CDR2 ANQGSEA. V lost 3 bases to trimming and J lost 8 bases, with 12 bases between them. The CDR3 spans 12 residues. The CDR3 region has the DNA TGCAGCGTTGATCCCGGGCGGGGTACGCAGTATTTT. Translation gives CSVDPGRGTQYF.

The CDR3: CASSPPGGTDTQYF. CDR3 sequence (DNA): TGTGCCAGCAGCCCCCCAGGGGGCACAGATACGCAGTATTTT. The chain links TRBV3-1 to TRBJ2-3; D might be TRBD1 (6 bases). CDR3 size: 14 residues. CDR1 and CDR2 from the germline V gene are LGHDT and YNNKEL (reference sequence). V shed 4 bases and J shed 1 base, with 9 bases lying between them.

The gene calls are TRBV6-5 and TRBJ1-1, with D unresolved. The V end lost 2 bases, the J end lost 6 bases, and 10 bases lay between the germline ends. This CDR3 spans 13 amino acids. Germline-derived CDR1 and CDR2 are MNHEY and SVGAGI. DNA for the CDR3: TGTGCCAGCAGTTACGCCTCGGAAGCTGAAGCTTTCTTT. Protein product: CASSYASEAEAFF.

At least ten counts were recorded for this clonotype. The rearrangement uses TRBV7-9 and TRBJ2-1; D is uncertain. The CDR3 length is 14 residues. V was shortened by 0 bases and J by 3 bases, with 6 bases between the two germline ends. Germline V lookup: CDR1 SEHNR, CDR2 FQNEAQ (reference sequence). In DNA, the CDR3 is TGTGCCAGCAGCTTAGCGGCGGACTACAATGAGCAGTTCTTC. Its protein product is CASSLAADYNEQFF.

The CDR3 DNA reads TGCAGTGCTACGTATAGGGGGGATCAGCCCCAGCATTTT. Protein sequence: CSATYRGDQPQHF. V usage is TRBV20-1 and J usage is TRBJ1-5; D might be TRBD1 (6 bases). CDR3 size: 13 residues. CDR1 and CDR2 (germline): DFQATT, SNEGSKA (reference sequence). Trimming left V 4 bases short and J 5 bases short, with 12 bases between.

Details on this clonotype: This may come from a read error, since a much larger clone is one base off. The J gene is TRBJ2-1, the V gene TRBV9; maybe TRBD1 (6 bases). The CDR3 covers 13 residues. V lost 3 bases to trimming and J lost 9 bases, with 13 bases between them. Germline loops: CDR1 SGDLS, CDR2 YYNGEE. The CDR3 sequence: CASSGVGGPEQFF. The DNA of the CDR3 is TGTGCCAGCAGCGGAGTAGGGGGACCTGAGCAGTTCTTC.

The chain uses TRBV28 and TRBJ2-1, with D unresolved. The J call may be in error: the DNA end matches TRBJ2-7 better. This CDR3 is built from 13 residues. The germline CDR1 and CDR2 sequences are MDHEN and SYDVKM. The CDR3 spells CASSYGPYGEQYF. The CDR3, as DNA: TGTGCCAGCAGTTACGGGCCTTACGGTGAGCAGTACTTC.

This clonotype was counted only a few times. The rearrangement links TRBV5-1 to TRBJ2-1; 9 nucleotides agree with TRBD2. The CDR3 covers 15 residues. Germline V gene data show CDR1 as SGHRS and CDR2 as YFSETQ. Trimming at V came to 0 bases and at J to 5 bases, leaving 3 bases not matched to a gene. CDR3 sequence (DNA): TGCGCCAGCAGCTTGGATAGCGGGGGAAACAATGAGCAGTTCTTC. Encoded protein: CASSLDSGGNNEQFF.

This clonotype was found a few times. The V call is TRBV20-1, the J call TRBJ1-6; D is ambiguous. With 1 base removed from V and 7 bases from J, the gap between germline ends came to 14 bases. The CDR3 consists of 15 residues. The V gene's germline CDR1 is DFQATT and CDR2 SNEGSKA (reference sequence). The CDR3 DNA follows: TGCAGTGCTAGAGTCGTAGACACCACCAATTCACCCCTCCACTTT. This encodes CSARVVDTTNSPLHF.

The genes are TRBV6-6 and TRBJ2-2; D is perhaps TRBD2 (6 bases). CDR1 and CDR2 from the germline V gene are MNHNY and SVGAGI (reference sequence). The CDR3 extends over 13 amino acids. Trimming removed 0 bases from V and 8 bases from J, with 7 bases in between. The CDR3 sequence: CASSYSGRGELFF. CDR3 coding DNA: TGTGCCAGCAGTTACTCCGGGAGAGGGGAGCTGTTTTTT.

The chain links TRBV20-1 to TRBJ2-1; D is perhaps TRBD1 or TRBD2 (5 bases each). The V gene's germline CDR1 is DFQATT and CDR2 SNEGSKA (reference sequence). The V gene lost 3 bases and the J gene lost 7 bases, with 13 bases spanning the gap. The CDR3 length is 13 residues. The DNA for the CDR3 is TGCAGTGCTAGGGATAGGGGAGAAAATGAGCAGTTCTTC. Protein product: CSARDRGENEQFF.

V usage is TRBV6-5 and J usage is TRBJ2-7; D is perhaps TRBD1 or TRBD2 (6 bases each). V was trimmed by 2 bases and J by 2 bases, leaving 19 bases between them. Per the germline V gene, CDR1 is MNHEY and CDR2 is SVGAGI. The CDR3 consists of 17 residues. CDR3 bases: TGTGCCAGCAGTTACCTGGGGTCCGGGGGCCTTACCTACGAGCAGTACTTC. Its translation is CASSYLGSGGLTYEQYF.

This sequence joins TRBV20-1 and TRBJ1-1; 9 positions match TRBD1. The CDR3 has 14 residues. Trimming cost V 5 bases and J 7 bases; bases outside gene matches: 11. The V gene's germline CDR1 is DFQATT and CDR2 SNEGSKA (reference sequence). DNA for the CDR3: TGCAGTGCTCGATCTGGGACAGGGAGAGTTGAAGCTTTCTTT. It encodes CSARSGTGRVEAFF.

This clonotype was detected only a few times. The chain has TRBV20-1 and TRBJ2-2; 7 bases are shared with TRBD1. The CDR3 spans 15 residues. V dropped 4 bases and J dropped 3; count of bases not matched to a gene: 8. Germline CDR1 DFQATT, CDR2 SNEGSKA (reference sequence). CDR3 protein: CSAIEGQRDTGELFF. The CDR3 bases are TGCAGTGCTATAGAGGGACAGAGGGACACCGGGGAGCTGTTTTTT.

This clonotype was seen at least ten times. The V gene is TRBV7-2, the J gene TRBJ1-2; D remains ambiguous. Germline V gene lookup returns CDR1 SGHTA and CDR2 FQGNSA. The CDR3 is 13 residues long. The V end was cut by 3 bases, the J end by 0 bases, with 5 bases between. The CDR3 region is CASSFDSNYGYTF. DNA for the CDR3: TGTGCCAGCAGCTTTGATTCTAACTATGGCTACACCTTC. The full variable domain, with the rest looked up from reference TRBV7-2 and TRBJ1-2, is GAGVSQSPSNKVTEKGKDVELRCDPISGHTALYWYRQSLGQGLEFLIYFQGNSAPDKSGLPSDRFSAERTGGSVSTLTIQRTQQEDSAVYLCASSFDSNYGYTFGSGTRLTVV.

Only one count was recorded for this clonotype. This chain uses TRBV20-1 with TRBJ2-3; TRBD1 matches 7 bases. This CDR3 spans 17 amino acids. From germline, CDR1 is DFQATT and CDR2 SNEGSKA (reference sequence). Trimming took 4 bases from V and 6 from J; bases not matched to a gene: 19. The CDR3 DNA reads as TGCAGTGCTATGGCGATAGGATTGGACAGGTTGACGGATACGCAGTATTTT. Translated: CSAMAIGLDRLTDTQYF.

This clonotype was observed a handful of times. In DNA form, the CDR3 reads TGCAGTGCTAGAGATTTCAGGGGTAAGAACACTGAAGCTTTCTTT. Its protein is CSARDFRGKNTEAFF. The genes are TRBV20-1 and TRBJ1-1; D possibly corresponds to TRBD1 (6 bases). Germline V gene sequence: CDR1 DFQATT, CDR2 SNEGSKA (reference sequence). CDR3 length equals 15 residues. The V end was cut by 0 bases, the J end by 1 base, with 12 bases between.

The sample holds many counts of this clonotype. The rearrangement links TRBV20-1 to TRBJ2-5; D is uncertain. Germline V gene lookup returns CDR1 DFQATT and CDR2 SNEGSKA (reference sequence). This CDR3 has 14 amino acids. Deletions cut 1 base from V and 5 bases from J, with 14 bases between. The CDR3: CSARVPLVMETQYF. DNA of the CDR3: TGCAGTGCTAGAGTTCCCCTCGTAATGGAGACCCAGTACTTC.

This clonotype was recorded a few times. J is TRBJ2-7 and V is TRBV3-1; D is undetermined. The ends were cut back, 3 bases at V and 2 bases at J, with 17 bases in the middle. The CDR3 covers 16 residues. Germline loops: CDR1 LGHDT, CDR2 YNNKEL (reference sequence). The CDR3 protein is CASSQRDGRTPYEQYF. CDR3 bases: TGTGCCAGCAGCCAGAGAGACGGACGGACCCCCTACGAGCAGTACTTC.

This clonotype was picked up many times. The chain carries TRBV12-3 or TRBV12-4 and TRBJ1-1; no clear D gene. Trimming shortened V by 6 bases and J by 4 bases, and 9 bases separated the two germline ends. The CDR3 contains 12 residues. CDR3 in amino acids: CASSGGGTEAFF. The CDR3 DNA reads TGTGCCAGCAGCGGAGGTGGCACTGAAGCTTTCTTT.

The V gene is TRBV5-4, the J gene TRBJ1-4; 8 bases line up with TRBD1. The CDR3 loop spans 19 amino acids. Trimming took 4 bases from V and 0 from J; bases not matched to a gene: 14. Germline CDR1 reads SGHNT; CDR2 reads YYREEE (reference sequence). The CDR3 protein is CASSAGQGGRVATNEKLFF. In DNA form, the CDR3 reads TGTGCCAGCAGCGCCGGACAGGGAGGGAGGGTTGCAACTAATGAAAAACTGTTTTTT.

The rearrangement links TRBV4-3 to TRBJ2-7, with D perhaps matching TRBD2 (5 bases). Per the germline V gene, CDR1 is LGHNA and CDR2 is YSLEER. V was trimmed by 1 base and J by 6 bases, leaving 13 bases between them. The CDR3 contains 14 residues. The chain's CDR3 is CASSQGLTESEQYF. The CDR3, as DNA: TGCGCCAGCAGCCAAGGACTAACTGAGAGCGAGCAGTACTTC.

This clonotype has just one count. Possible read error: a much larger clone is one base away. The CDR3 nucleotides read TGCAGTGCTCCTCAAGTTTACGAGCAGTACTTC. Its translation: CSAPQVYEQYF. The genes are TRBV20-1 and TRBJ2-7, with D unresolved. The germline V gene has CDR1 DFQATT and CDR2 SNEGSKA (reference sequence). V gave up 5 bases and J gave up 4 bases, with 9 bases separating them. The CDR3 spans 11 residues.

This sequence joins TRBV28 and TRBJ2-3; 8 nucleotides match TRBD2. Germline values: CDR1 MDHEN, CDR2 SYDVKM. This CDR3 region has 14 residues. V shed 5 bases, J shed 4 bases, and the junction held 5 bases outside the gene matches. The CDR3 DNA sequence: TGTGCCAGCAGTGGAGGACTAGCAGCAGATACGCAGTATTTT. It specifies CASSGGLAADTQYF.

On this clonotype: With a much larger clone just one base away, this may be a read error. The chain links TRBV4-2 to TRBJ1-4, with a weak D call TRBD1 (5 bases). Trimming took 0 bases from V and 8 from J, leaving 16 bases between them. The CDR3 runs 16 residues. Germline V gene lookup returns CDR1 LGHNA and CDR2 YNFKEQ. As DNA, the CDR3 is TGTGCCAGCAGCCAAGAGAGGTCAGGGAGGAAGGAAAAACTGTTTTTT. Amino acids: CASSQERSGRKEKLFF.

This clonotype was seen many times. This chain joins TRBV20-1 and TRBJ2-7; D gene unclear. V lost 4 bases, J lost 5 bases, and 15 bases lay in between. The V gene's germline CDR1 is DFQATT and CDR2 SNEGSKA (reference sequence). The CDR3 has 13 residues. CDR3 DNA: TGCAGTGCTACCCCTCCGTCTCGCAACGAGCAGTACTTC. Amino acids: CSATPPSRNEQYF.